These 28 T cell receptor delta chains came from one sample sequenced in a study of Vδ1+ human thymocytes. Sequences come from RNA converted to cDNA by reverse transcription. CDR3 amplicons came from multiplex PCR with pooled V-gene forward and constant-region reverse primers. TCRdb fed the multiplex PCR reads to CATT. The table lists tens of thousands of delta-chain clones, more than 15% of them singletons. The study, taken as a whole, reports: Highly polyclonal TRG and TRD repertoires with Gaussian CDR3 length distributions appeared in thymus.

Their specific antigens are unknown. Sequenced input: Vdelta1+ gamma-delta thymocytes from the thymus. As to subset: FACS-sorted CD3+ TCRalphabeta- TCRVdelta1+ TCRVdelta2- thymocytes. These receptors were collected from a boy less than two years old who had congenital heart surgery.

By share, this clone counts as medium-sized (0.01 to 0.1%). V is TRDV2 and J is TRDJ1; 8 positions match TRDD3. The junction had 5 bases not matched to a gene; V was cut back by 0 bases and J by 3 bases. The CDR3 spans 15 residues. Germline V gene data show CDR1 as GEAIGNYY and CDR2 as EKD. The CDR3, as DNA: TGTGCCTGTGACACCTTGGGGGATGACGCCGATAAACTCATCTTT. Translating gives CACDTLGDDADKLIF.

This clone was counted between two and nine times. This sequence joins TRDV1 and TRDJ1; TRDD2 matches at 7 bases. J lost 2 bases, V lost 8 bases, and 23 bases had no gene match. From germline, CDR1 is TSWWSYY and CDR2 QGS. The CDR3 loop spans 19 amino acids. This chain's CDR3 is CALSLAFLTLFGGTDKLIF. The CDR3 bases are TGTGCTCTTTCTTTGGCCTTCCTGACCCTTTTCGGTGGGACCGATAAACTCATCTTT.

This clone was observed a handful of times. J is TRDJ1 and V is TRDV1; TRDD3 might be the D (5 bases). The V end lost 4 bases, the J end lost 3 bases, and 15 bases lay between the germline ends. CDR3 size: 15 residues. Germline values: CDR1 TSWWSYY, CDR2 QGS. The CDR3 DNA sequence: TGTGCTCTTGGGGTGTATCTTGGGGAGGCCGATAAACTCATCTTT. It translates to CALGVYLGEADKLIF.

In its sample, this clone was seen a few times. The chain employs TRDV1 and TRDJ1, with 9 nucleotides matching TRDD2. V trimming: 5 bases; J trimming: 7 bases; junction bases outside the gene matches: 23. The germline CDR1 and CDR2 sequences are TSWWSYY and QGS. The CDR3 sequence is 19 residues long. CDR3 amino acids: CALGPLPSYSLLGRSKLIF. CDR3 sequence (DNA): TGTGCTCTTGGGCCTCTCCCTTCCTACTCCTTACTGGGGAGGAGTAAACTCATCTTT.

In the case of this clone: The junction does not match germline at one end; this may be a read error. The V and J genes are TRDV1 and TRDJ1; 12 nucleotides align to TRDD3. The CDR3 runs 19 residues. From germline, CDR1 is TSWWSYY and CDR2 QGS. DNA of the CDR3: TGTGCTCTTGGGGAACCGTCCTACTCCCTACTGGGGGATACCGATAAACCCATCTTT. This translates into CALGEPSYSLLGDTDKPIF.

The chain couples TRDV1 to TRDJ1, with 12 bases aligning to TRDD3. This CDR3 comprises 17 residues. Germline V gives CDR1 TSWWSYY, CDR2 QGS. Trimming at V came to 2 bases and at J to 4 bases, leaving 8 bases not matched to a gene. The CDR3 loop is CALGEARTGGYYDKLIF. The CDR3 region has the DNA TGTGCTCTTGGGGAAGCCCGTACTGGGGGATACTACGATAAACTCATCTTT.

This chain uses TRDV1 with TRDJ1; a weak D match, TRDD2 (6 bases). This CDR3 has 19 residues. Trimming cost V 0 bases and J 0 bases, with 20 bases left between them. Germline lookup yields CDR1 TSWWSYY and CDR2 QGS. The CDR3, as DNA: TGTGCTCTTGGGGAACTATCCTACCCATCCTGGGAGTACACCGATAAACTCATCTTT. Its protein product is CALGELSYPSWEYTDKLIF.

This clone was observed many times. The rearrangement uses TRDV2 and TRDJ1, with D unclear. The CDR3 spans 15 residues. Germline V lookup: CDR1 GEAIGNYY, CDR2 EKD. V lost 5 bases and J lost 0, with 15 bases in between. This CDR3 reads CACVLGGVYTDKLIF. The CDR3 DNA is TGTGCCTGTGTCCTTGGTGGTGTCTACACCGATAAACTCATCTTT.

This clone has only a few counts. The chain joins TRDV1 to TRDJ1; 9 bases fit TRDD3. Per germline, CDR1 TSWWSYY and CDR2 QGS. The trim removed 0 bases at V and 3 bases at J, leaving 14 bases unmatched. This CDR3 region has 19 residues. The CDR3 DNA reads TGTGCTCTTGGGGAACTTAACCCGGGGTGGGGGATATTTGCCGATAAACTCATCTTT. It encodes CALGELNPGWGIFADKLIF.

The rearrangement uses TRDV1 and TRDJ1; 7 bases are a match to TRDD2. V was clipped by 1 base and J by 9 bases; unmatched bases: 23. Germline lookup yields CDR1 TSWWSYY and CDR2 QGS. This CDR3 contains 19 residues. CDR3 sequence reads: CALGEPTFLSDSMAMELIF. CDR3 in DNA: TGTGCTCTTGGGGAACCCACCTTCCTGTCAGACTCCATGGCAATGGAACTCATCTTT.

Details on this clone: The junction departs from germline at one end; a sequencing error may be responsible. The genes are TRDV1 and TRDJ1; TRDD2 is a possible D gene (6 bases). This CDR3 spans 20 amino acids. CDR1 and CDR2 from the germline V gene are TSWWSYY and QGS. The CDR3 DNA is TGTGCTCTTGGGGAAATATGGGTCCTACACCATACCGAGTACACCGATAAACTTATCTTT. It yields the protein CALGEIWVLHHTEYTDKLIF.

This clone was seen more than once but under ten times. The chain has TRDV1 and TRDJ1; 12 bases map to TRDD3. Trimming cost V 2 bases and J 1 base; bases outside gene matches: 14. From germline, CDR1 is TSWWSYY and CDR2 QGS. The CDR3 covers 20 residues. The DNA for the CDR3 is TGTGCTCTTGGGGAAGCCTACTTTGAGCTGGGGGATACGTGCACCGATAAACTCATCTTT. The encoded protein is CALGEAYFELGDTCTDKLIF.

The chain carries TRDV1 and TRDJ1; possibly TRDD2 or TRDD3 for D (6 bases each). The CDR3 totals 25 residues. V was clipped by 1 base and J by 12 bases, with 51 bases between them. CDR1 is TSWWSYY, CDR2 QGS, per germline. CDR3 loop: CALGEPKPLLPSSGGYRISPVRVIF. CDR3 bases: TGTGCTCTTGGGGAACCTAAACCTCTCCTACCCTCCTCGGGCGGATACCGAATTAGCCCTGTGCGGGTCATCTTT.

The chain recombines TRDV1 with TRDJ1; 8 bases align to TRDD3. The CDR3 extends over 21 amino acids. Germline CDR1 and CDR2: TSWWSYY and QGS. V lost 0 bases and J lost 0; bases outside the gene matches: 18. The CDR3 loop is CALGELPPTILGALYTDKLIF. Written as DNA, the CDR3 is TGTGCTCTTGGGGAACTTCCTCCTACGATACTGGGGGCGTTATACACCGATAAACTCATCTTT.

This clone has more than one count but fewer than ten. The chain carries TRDV1 and TRDJ1; 8 bases agree with TRDD3. Germline CDR1 is TSWWSYY and CDR2 is QGS. V lost 2 bases, J lost 4 bases, and 24 bases stayed unmatched. CDR3 length equals 21 residues. The CDR3 DNA follows: TGTGCTCTTGGGGAAGCCCACCCGCCTACGTCCCTGGGGGACGGGGGCGATAAACTCATCTTT. Translated: CALGEAHPPTSLGDGGDKLIF.

Points on this clone: Compared with germline, one end of the junction differs, possibly owing to a read error. This sequence joins TRDV1 and TRDJ1; 9 bases map to TRDD3. This CDR3 spans 17 amino acids. CDR1 TSWWSYY and CDR2 QGS come from the germline V gene. This CDR3 reads CAVGVPWGINEGDKLIF. CDR3 coding DNA: TGTGCTGTTGGGGTACCGTGGGGGATAAACGAAGGCGATAAACTCATCTTT.

This clone has only a few counts. This chain connects TRDV1 to TRDJ1; 8 positions agree with TRDD2. CDR1 and CDR2 (germline): TSWWSYY, QGS. The CDR3 totals 18 residues. Unmatched junction bases numbered 16, after V lost 1 base and J lost 6 bases. CDR3 bases: TGTGCTCTTGGGGAACCTTCCTACGGTCCCACCGGCGGCCATAAACTCATCTTT. This codes for CALGEPSYGPTGGHKLIF.

There are a few counts of this clone. The chain couples TRDV1 to TRDJ1; the match to TRDD3 covers 10 bases. Germline CDR1 TSWWSYY, CDR2 QGS. V lost 3 bases to trimming and J lost 1 base; unmatched junction nucleotides: 11. CDR3 size: 18 residues. The DNA for the CDR3 is TGTGCTCTTGGGGAGGTTCCTCCGGGGGATACGGGCACCGATAAACTCATCTTT. Protein product: CALGEVPPGDTGTDKLIF.

This chain links TRDV1 with TRDJ1, with D unclear. Trimming took off 0 bases at V and 6 bases at J, with 17 bases between the two ends. The CDR3 totals 16 residues. Germline CDR1 TSWWSYY, CDR2 QGS. The chain's CDR3 is CALGELPRALSHKLIF. The CDR3 DNA sequence: TGTGCTCTTGGGGAACTTCCTCGCGCCCTTTCCCATAAACTCATCTTT.

The gene calls are TRDV1 and TRDJ1; 12 nucleotides line up with TRDD3. Germline values: CDR1 TSWWSYY, CDR2 QGS. V shed 4 bases, J shed 0 bases, and the junction held 27 bases outside the gene matches. The CDR3 has 24 residues. In DNA form, the CDR3 reads TGTGCTCTTGGGGTTCCCCTCCTACGTGAGGCACTGGGGGATACTCCCTTCCACACCGATAAACTCATCTTT. Translating gives CALGVPLLREALGDTPFHTDKLIF.

This clone appeared a few times. The V and J genes are TRDV1 and TRDJ1; D may be TRDD3 (6 bases). Germline-derived CDR1 and CDR2 are TSWWSYY and QGS. The CDR3 spans 16 residues. The ends were cut back, 3 bases at V and 0 bases at J, with 14 bases in the middle. For the CDR3, the DNA is TGTGCTCTTGGGGACCCGTGGGGGGCCCACACCGATAAACTCATCTTT. Residues: CALGDPWGAHTDKLIF.

The chain is built from TRDV1 and TRDJ1, with 9 positions matching TRDD3. CDR1 and CDR2 from the germline V gene are TSWWSYY and QGS. The CDR3 is made up of 17 amino acids. Germline trimming cut 0 bases from V and 2 bases from J; bases unmatched to any gene: 7. Here the CDR3 reads CALGELPYWGRTDKLIF. DNA for the CDR3: TGTGCTCTTGGGGAACTTCCCTACTGGGGGAGGACCGATAAACTCATCTTT.

The V call is TRDV1, the J call TRDJ1, with 10 bases identical to TRDD3. The CDR3 is 17 residues long. The V gene's germline CDR1 is TSWWSYY and CDR2 QGS. V was clipped by 4 bases and J by 7 bases; unmatched bases: 15. CDR3 loop: CALGASSPFLGDIKLIF. The CDR3 nucleotides read TGTGCTCTTGGGGCGTCTTCCCCTTTTCTGGGGGATATTAAACTCATCTTT.

This clone was seen a few times. The chain links TRDV1 to TRDJ1, with 10 bases aligning to TRDD3. J was trimmed by 0 bases and V by 2 bases; bases with no gene match: 12. The CDR3 has 19 amino acids. Germline V CDR1 and CDR2: TSWWSYY, QGS. CDR3 nucleotides: TGTGCTCTTGGGGAAGTATCCTACGTCCTGGGGGATAACACCGATAAACTCATCTTT. The encoded protein is CALGEVSYVLGDNTDKLIF.

Only a few counts were recorded for this clone. V and J are TRDV1 and TRDJ1; 8 bases fit TRDD2. The CDR3 spans 22 residues. The ends lost 1 base at V and 0 bases at J; junction bases unmatched: 22. The germline V gene encodes CDR1 TSWWSYY and CDR2 QGS. The chain's CDR3 is CALGEPVAFLVLLVEHTDKLIF. The CDR3 DNA reads as TGTGCTCTTGGGGAACCGGTGGCCTTCCTAGTCCTACTGGTTGAACACACCGATAAACTCATCTTT.

This clone came up a few times. The genes are TRDV1 and TRDJ1, with a possible D match to TRDD3 (5 bases). This CDR3 contains 16 residues. With 0 bases removed from V and 2 bases from J, the gap between germline ends came to 13 bases. Per germline, CDR1 TSWWSYY and CDR2 QGS. Here the CDR3 DNA reads TGTGCTCTTGGGGAACTAGGTAGGGGGTCTACCGATAAACTCATCTTT. This translates into CALGELGRGSTDKLIF.

The chain combines TRDV1 with TRDJ1; 13 bases fit TRDD3. J lost 3 bases, V lost 2 bases, and 27 bases had no gene match. CDR1 is TSWWSYY and CDR2 is QGS in the germline V gene. The CDR3 contains 24 residues. The CDR3 reads CALGESTYPPCTGGYAFGADKLIF. CDR3 nucleotides: TGTGCTCTTGGGGAATCTACCTATCCCCCTTGTACTGGGGGATACGCTTTCGGGGCCGATAAACTCATCTTT.

In its sample, this clone was seen a few times. The junction shows a germline mismatch at one end, possibly a read error. The V and J genes are TRDV1 and TRDJ1, with 12 bases lining up with TRDD3. The CDR3 covers 16 residues. Per the germline V gene, CDR1 is TSWWSYY and CDR2 is QGS. The CDR3 DNA sequence: TGTGCTCTTGGGAAACTGGGGGATACACACACCGATAAACTCATCTTT. It encodes CALGKLGDTHTDKLIF.